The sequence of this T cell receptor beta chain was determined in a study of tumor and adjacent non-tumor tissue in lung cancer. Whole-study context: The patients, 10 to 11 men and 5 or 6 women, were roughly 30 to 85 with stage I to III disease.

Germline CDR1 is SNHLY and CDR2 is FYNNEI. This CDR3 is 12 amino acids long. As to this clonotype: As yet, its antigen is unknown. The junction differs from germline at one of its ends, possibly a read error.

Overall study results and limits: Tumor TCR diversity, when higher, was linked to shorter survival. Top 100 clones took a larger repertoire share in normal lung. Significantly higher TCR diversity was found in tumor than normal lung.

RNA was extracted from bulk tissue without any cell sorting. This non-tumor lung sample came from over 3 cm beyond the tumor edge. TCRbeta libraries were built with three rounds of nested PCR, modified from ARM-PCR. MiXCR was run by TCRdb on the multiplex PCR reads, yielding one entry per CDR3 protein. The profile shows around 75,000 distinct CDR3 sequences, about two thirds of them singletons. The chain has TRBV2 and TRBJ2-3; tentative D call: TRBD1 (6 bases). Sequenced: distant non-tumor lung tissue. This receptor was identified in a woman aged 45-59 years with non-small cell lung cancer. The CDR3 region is CASSGAGQTRYF. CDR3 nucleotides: TGTGCCAGCAGTGGGGCAGGACAGACGCGGTATTTT.